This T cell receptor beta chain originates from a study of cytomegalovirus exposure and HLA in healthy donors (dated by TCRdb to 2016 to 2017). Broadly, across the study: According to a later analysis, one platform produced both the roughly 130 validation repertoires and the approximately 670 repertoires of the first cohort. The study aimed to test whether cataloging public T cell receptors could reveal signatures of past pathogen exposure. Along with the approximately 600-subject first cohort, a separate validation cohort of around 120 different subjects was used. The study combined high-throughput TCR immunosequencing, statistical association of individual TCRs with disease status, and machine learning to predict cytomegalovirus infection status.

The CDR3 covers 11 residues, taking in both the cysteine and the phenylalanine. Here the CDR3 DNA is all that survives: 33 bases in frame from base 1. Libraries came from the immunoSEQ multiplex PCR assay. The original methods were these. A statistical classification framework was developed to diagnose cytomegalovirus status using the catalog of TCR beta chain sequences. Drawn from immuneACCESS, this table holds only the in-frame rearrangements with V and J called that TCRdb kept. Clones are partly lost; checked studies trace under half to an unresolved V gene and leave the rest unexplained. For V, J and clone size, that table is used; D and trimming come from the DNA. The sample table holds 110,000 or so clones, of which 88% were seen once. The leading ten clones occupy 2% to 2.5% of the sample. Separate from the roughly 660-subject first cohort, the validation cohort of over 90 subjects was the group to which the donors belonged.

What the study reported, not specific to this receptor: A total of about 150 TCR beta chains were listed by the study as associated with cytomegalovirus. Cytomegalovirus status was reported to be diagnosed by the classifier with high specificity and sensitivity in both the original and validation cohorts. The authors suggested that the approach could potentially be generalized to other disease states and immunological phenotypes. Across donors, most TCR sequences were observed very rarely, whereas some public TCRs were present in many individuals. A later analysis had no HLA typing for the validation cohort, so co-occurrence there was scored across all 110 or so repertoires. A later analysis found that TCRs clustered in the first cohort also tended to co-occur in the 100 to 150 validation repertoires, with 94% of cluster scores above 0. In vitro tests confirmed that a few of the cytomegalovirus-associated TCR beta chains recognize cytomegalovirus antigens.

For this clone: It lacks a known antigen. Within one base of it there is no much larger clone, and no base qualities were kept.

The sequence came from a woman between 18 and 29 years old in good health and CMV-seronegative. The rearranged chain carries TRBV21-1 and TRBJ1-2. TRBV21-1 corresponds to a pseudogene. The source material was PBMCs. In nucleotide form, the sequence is TGTGCCAGCAGGCGGTGCTATGGCTACACCTTC. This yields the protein CASRRCYGYTF.